The clone carrying this T cell receptor beta chain was seen ten or more times. Its cognate antigen is unknown. This sample is drawn from a study of Graves' ophthalmopathy and Graves' hyperthyroidism. Study-wide results and limits: Most thyroid clonotypes expanded beyond 0.001 frequency were also found in blood.

The sequenced template was RNA, covering the TCR beta CDR3 region. The workflow started with a first-round RT-PCR run with HTBI primers and then moved on to a second-round multiplex PCR. TCRdb redid the calling of the multiplex PCR reads with MiXCR, one entry per CDR3 protein. This table holds 1 million to 1.3 million distinct CDR3 sequences, approximately 35% found once. Trimming left V 0 bases short and J 4 bases short, with 7 bases between. The CDR3 is 12 residues long. CDR1 and CDR2 from the germline V gene are DFQATT and SNEGSKA (reference sequence). The origin of this receptor is an adult man with Graves' hyperthyroidism. The sample comprised peripheral blood or thyroid tissue (not recorded which). V usage is TRBV20-1 and J usage is TRBJ2-7; D is undetermined. Written as DNA, the CDR3 is TGCAGTGCTAGAGAGGGCAATTACGAGCAGTACTTC. This translates into CSAREGNYEQYF.